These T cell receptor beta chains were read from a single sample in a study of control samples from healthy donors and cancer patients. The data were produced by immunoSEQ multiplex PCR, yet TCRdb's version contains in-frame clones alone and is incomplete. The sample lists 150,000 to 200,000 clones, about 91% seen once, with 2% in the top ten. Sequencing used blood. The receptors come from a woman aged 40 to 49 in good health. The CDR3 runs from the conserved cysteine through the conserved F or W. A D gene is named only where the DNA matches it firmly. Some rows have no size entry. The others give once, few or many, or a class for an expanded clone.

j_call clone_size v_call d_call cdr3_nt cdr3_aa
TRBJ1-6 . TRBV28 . TGTGCCAGCAGTCTGGGGGGGCAGGATTCACCCCTCCACTTT CASSLGGQDSPLHF
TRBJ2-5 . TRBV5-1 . TGCGCCAGCAGCTTGACAGGGAATCAAGAGACCCAGTACTTC CASSLTGNQETQYF
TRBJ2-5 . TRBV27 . TGTGCCAGCAGTTTAAGGGGGGGCACAGAGACCCAGTACTTC CASSLRGGTETQYF
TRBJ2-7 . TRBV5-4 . TGTGCCAGCAGCCCCGGACGGGACTACGAGCAGTACTTC CASSPGRDYEQYF
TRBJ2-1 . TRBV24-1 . TGTGCCACCCAGGCGGGAAATGAGCAGTTCTTC CATQAGNEQFF
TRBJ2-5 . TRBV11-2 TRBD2 TGTGCCAGCAGCTTCAGGACAGGGCCCGGACTAGCGGGCGGGGAGACCCAGTACTTC CASSFRTGPGLAGGETQYF
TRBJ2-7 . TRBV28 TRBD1 TGTGCCAGCGGAACAGGGGGGTTCTACGAGCAGTACTTC CASGTGGFYEQYF
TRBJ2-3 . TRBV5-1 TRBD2 TGCGCCAGCAGCTTGGGAAGCGGGGGGGTTTCAGATACGCAGTATTTT CASSLGSGGVSDTQYF
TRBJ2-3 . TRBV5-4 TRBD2 TGTGCCAGCAGCTCTGCGGGGGGGCCGGGAGATACGCAGTATTTT CASSSAGGPGDTQYF
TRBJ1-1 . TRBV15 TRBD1 TGTGCCACCAGCAGAGATCCACGGACAGGCGGCCCTGAAGCTTTCTTT CATSRDPRTGGPEAFF
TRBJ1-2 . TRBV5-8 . TGTGCCAGCAGCTCTATTGCGGACGCGGGAGCGGGAGACGGCTACACCTTC CASSSIADAGAGDGYTF
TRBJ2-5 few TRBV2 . TGTGCCAGCAGTGATAAGAACTTC CASSDKNF
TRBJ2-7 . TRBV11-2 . TGTGCCAGCAGCTTAAGCAGGGGCTACGAGCAGTACTTC CASSLSRGYEQYF
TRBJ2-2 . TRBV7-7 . TGTGCCAGCAGCCGGGGAGGGGAGCTGTTTTTT CASSRGGELFF
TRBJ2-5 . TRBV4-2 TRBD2 TGTGCCAGCAGCCAAACGCGGGGGGGCTCAGAGACCCAGTACTTC CASSQTRGGSETQYF
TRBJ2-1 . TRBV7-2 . TGTGCCAGCAGCTTAGCGAGGACTCTTCACAATGAGCAGTTCTTC CASSLARTLHNEQFF
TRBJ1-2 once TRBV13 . TGTGCCAGCAGCTTAGTGACCTGGGGAAGCAACTATGGCTACACCTTC CASSLVTWGSNYGYTF
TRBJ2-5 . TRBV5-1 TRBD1 TGCGCCAGCAGCTCGGGACAGATAAGGTACCAAGAGACCCAGTACTTC CASSSGQIRYQETQYF
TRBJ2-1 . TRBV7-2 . TGTGCCAGCAGCTTAGAGTGGGGAAGCTACAATGAGCAGTTCTTC CASSLEWGSYNEQFF
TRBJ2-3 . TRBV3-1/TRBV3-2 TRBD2 TGTGCCACCGAAAACCGGGGGGGTTACACAGATACGCAGTATTTT CATENRGGYTDTQYF
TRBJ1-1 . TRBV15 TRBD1 TGTGCCACCAGCCCCGGACAGGGAAGGGCTGAAGCTTTCTTT CATSPGQGRAEAFF
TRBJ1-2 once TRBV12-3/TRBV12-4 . TGTGCCAGCAGATACAGGAATCGCTACACCTTC CASRYRNRYTF
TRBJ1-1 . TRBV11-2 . TGTGCCAGCAGCTCCTCGAGGGGCGTAGGGACTGAAGCTTTCTTT CASSSSRGVGTEAFF
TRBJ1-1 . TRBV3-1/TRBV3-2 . TGTGCCAGCAGCCAATTAGGGACTGAAGCTTTCTTT CASSQLGTEAFF
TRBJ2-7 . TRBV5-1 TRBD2 TGCGCCAGCAGCAGAGGGACTAACCGCTACGAGCAGTACTTC CASSRGTNRYEQYF
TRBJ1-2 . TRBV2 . TGTGCCAGCAGTGAGGGGCAGGGTAGAGGGGACACCTTC CASSEGQGRGDTF
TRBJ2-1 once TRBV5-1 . TGCGCCAGCAGCTTACGGGGGCACGATGAGCAGTTCTTC CASSLRGHDEQFF
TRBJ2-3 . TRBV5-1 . TGCGCCAGCAGCTTGGGGACCACCATAAATACGCAGTATTTT CASSLGTTINTQYF
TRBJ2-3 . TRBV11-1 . TGTGCCAGCAGCCCCCTAGGAGGGTTCGGCACAGATACGCAGTATTTT CASSPLGGFGTDTQYF
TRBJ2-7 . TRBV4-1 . TGCGCCAGCAGCCTCAGACCGGGGCAGCAATCCGAGCAGTACTTC CASSLRPGQQSEQYF
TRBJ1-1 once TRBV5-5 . TGTGCCAGCAGCTTGACAGGGAGGTACACTGAAGCTTTCTTT CASSLTGRYTEAFF
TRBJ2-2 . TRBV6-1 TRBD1 TGTGCCAGCAGTGAAGTCAGGGGGTTGACCGGGGAGCTGTTTTTT CASSEVRGLTGELFF
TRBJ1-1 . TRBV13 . TGTGCCAGCAGCTTCCAGGGGACTGAAGCTTTCTTT CASSFQGTEAFF
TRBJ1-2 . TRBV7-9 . TGTGCCAGCAGCTTAGTTCTGGGCAGCTACTATGGCTACACCTTC CASSLVLGSYYGYTF
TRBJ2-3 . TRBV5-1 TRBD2 TGCGCCAGCAGCTTAGCTAGCGGGGTGGATACGCAGTATTTT CASSLASGVDTQYF
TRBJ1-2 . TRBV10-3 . TGTGCCATCAGTGAGCCCCTTGGGGAAGGCTACACCTTC CAISEPLGEGYTF
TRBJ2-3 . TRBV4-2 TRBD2 TGTGCCAGCAGCCCGGGGACTAGCGGGGGGCGCACAGATACGCAGTATTTT CASSPGTSGGRTDTQYF